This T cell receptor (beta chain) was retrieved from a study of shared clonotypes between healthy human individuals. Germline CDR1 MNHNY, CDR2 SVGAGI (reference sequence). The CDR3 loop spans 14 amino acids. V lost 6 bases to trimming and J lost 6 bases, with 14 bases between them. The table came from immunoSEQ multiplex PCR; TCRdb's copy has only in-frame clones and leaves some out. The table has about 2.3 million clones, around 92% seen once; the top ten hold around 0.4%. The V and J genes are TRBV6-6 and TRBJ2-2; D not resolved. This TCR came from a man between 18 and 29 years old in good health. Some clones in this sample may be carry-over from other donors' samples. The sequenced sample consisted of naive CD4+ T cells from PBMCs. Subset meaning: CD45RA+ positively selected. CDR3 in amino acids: CASSRPSIAGELFF. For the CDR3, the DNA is TGTGCCAGCAGCCGACCCAGCATAGCCGGGGAGCTGTTTTTT.